The 25 T cell receptor beta chains reported below all come from one sample, sequenced in a study of blood T cells in healthy people across ages. A second about 7 to 11 cycle PCR used barcoded and J-beta primers. TCRdb re-derived calls from the 5' RACE reads in MiXCR, one entry per CDR3 protein. Of some 1.5 million distinct CDR3 sequences in the sample, about 30% were seen once. Material for sequencing was blood. Receptor source: a woman aged 25 to 45 in good health.

This chain joins TRBV20-1 and TRBJ2-7; 11 bases are shared with TRBD2. This CDR3 comprises 14 residues. Germline V gene data show CDR1 as DFQATT and CDR2 as SNEGSKA (reference sequence). The ends lost 4 bases at V and 8 bases at J; junction bases unmatched: 10. The CDR3: CSATGLAGAVQQYF. The CDR3, as DNA: TGCAGTGCTACCGGACTAGCGGGCGCCGTGCAGCAGTACTTC.

The chain uses TRBV23-1 and TRBJ2-1, with no clear D. TRBV23-1 is known as an ORF, though its function is uncertain. V was cut by 4 bases and J by 0 bases, with 10 bases left in between. This CDR3 region has 15 residues. This CDR3 is CASSPFRSSYNEQFF. The CDR3 nucleotides read TGCGCCAGCAGTCCGTTTCGGAGCTCCTACAATGAGCAGTTCTTC.

The V call is TRBV19, the J call TRBJ1-1; possibly TRBD1 for D (5 bases). V was trimmed by 6 bases and J by 0 bases, leaving 11 bases between them. Germline loops: CDR1 LNHDA, CDR2 SQIVND (reference sequence). There are 14 residues in the CDR3. The DNA of the CDR3 is TGTGCCAGTAGGTGGGGCAGCATGAACACTGAAGCTTTCTTT. Amino acids: CASRWGSMNTEAFF.

The J gene is TRBJ1-5, the V gene TRBV27; TRBD1 is a possible D gene (5 bases). Trimming took 3 bases from V and 10 from J, leaving 13 bases between them. This CDR3 spans 13 amino acids. Germline V lookup: CDR1 MNHEY, CDR2 SMNVEV (reference sequence). CDR3 DNA: TGTGCCAGCAGTTTGACAGCGCTAGGACCCCAGCATTTT. Its protein is CASSLTALGPQHF.

V usage is TRBV7-9 and J usage is TRBJ2-3, with 9 bases identical to TRBD2. CDR1 is SEHNR, CDR2 FQNEAQ, per germline (reference sequence). Germline trimming cut 0 bases from V and 3 bases from J; bases unmatched to any gene: 4. The CDR3 totals 16 residues. The CDR3 loop reads CASSLAGGGETDTQYF. CDR3 nucleotides: TGTGCCAGCAGCTTAGCCGGCGGGGGGGAAACAGATACGCAGTATTTT.

This rearrangement joins TRBV7-9 to TRBJ1-1; D perhaps matches TRBD1 (5 bases). Between the trimmed V and J ends, which lost 4 bases and 0 bases, there was a span of 9 bases. Germline CDR1 and CDR2: SEHNR and FQNEAQ (reference sequence). The CDR3 runs to 14 residues. This chain's CDR3 is CASSWDGVNTEAFF. The CDR3, as DNA: TGTGCCAGCAGCTGGGACGGCGTGAACACTGAAGCTTTCTTT. Together with reference TRBV7-9 and TRBJ1-1, the CDR3 gives the full variable domain: DTGVSQNPRHKITKRGQNVTFRCDPISEHNRLYWYRQTLGQGPEFLTYFQNEAQLEKSRLLSDRFSAERPKGSFSTLEIQRTEQGDSAMYLCASSWDGVNTEAFFGQGTRLTVV.

Comments on this clonotype: This sequence may be a read error, since a much larger clone differs from it by one base. V gene TRBV20-1 combines with J gene TRBJ2-7; 13 bases are a match to TRBD2. Looked up from germline, CDR1 is DFQATT and CDR2 is SNEGSKA (reference sequence). V lost 5 bases, J lost 7 bases, and 8 bases stayed unmatched. This CDR3 is 14 amino acids long. CDR3 residues: CSAPRGLAGNEQYF. CDR3 bases: TGCAGTGCTCCTCGGGGACTAGCGGGAAATGAGCAGTACTTC.

The V and J genes are TRBV7-7 and TRBJ2-5, with a weak D call TRBD1 (5 bases). Germline V gives CDR1 SSHAT, CDR2 FNYEAQ (reference sequence). This CDR3 spans 13 amino acids. V was clipped by 5 bases and J by 4 bases, with 11 bases between them. CDR3 residues: CASSPTQGETQYF. CDR3 coding DNA: TGTGCCAGCAGCCCAACTCAGGGAGAGACCCAGTACTTC. The full variable domain, its missing parts supplied by reference TRBV7-7 and TRBJ2-5, is GAGVSQSPRYKVTKRGQDVTLRCDPISSHATLYWYQQALGQGPEFLTYFNYEAQPDKSGLPSDRFSAERPEGSISTLTIQRTEQRDSAMYRCASSPTQGETQYFGPGTRLLVL.

This clonotype came up many times. The chain recombines TRBV6-5 with TRBJ2-7; TRBD2 might be the D (6 bases). The CDR3 contains 13 residues. The ends were cut back, 10 bases at V and 2 bases at J, with 15 bases in the middle. CDR1 and CDR2 (germline): MNHEY, SVGAGI. The CDR3 DNA reads TGTGCCACCCGGAGGGCCGACCCCTACGAGCAGTACTTC. Translation: CATRRADPYEQYF.

This clonotype was observed a handful of times. V and J are TRBV29-1 and TRBJ1-2; D remains unclear. From germline, CDR1 is SQVTM and CDR2 ANQGSEA. The CDR3 is 13 amino acids. Deletions cut 1 base from V and 3 bases from J, with 9 bases between. The CDR3 DNA reads as TGCAGCGTTGAAGGGACGGAATACTATGGCTACACCTTC. Protein sequence: CSVEGTEYYGYTF.

Comment on this clonotype: A much larger clone differs by one base, so this may be a read error. This chain connects TRBV7-9 to TRBJ2-1; D might be TRBD2 (5 bases). CDR1 and CDR2 from the germline V gene are SEHNR and FQNEAQ (reference sequence). This CDR3 comprises 17 residues. Trimming shortened V by 1 base and J by 3 bases, and 16 bases separated the two germline ends. The chain's CDR3 is CASSLEGGERVYNEQFF. CDR3 DNA sequence: TGTGCCAGCAGCTTAGAAGGAGGTGAGCGAGTCTACAATGAGCAGTTCTTC.

The chain carries TRBV4-3 and TRBJ2-2; D is unclear. V was shortened by 2 bases and J by 6 bases, with 13 bases between the two germline ends. Germline values: CDR1 LGHNA, CDR2 YSLEER. The CDR3 extends over 15 amino acids. CDR3 in amino acids: CASSQSRVQAGELFF. CDR3 sequence (DNA): TGCGCCAGCAGCCAAAGCCGGGTCCAGGCCGGGGAGCTGTTTTTT.

This clonotype was seen a few times. Since a much larger clone is just one base distant, this may be a read error. The chain employs TRBV2 and TRBJ2-5; 11 positions agree with TRBD2. The CDR3 is 13 residues long. CDR1 is SNHLY and CDR2 is FYNNEI in the germline V gene. V dropped 7 bases and J dropped 4; count of bases not matched to a gene: 2. CDR3 DNA sequence: TGTGCCAGCACCGGGACTAGCGGAGAGACCCAGTACTTC. Amino acid sequence: CASTGTSGETQYF.

This clonotype has more than one count but fewer than ten. V gene TRBV4-1 combines with J gene TRBJ2-1, with D uncertain. Germline V lookup: CDR1 MGHRA, CDR2 YSYEKL. V was trimmed by 0 bases and J by 9 bases, leaving 9 bases between them. The CDR3 is 13 residues long. The CDR3 coding sequence is TGCGCCAGCAGCCAAGATGATGGGGTTGAGCAGTTCTTC. It specifies CASSQDDGVEQFF.

Concerning this clonotype itself: A read error may be the cause here, since a much bigger clone is one base away. CDR3 nucleotides: TGTGCCAGCACCGTCCACACCCGACAGGTACCCATTCAGGACTTC. Its protein product is CASTVHTRQVPIQDF. This sequence joins TRBV5-5 and TRBJ2-4, with D possibly matching TRBD1 (6 bases). The CDR3 runs 15 residues. Germline assignment: CDR1 SGHKS and CDR2 YYEKEE (reference sequence).

Notes on this clonotype: At one end, the junction sequence differs from germline, possibly due to a read error. This rearrangement joins TRBV5-1 to TRBJ1-5; 11 bases match TRBD1. The CDR3 length is 15 residues. Germline values: CDR1 SGHRS, CDR2 YFSETQ. CDR3 nucleotides: TGCGCCGGCAGCTTGGGGACAGGGGGGAATCAGCCCCAGCATTTT. Protein sequence: CAGSLGTGGNQPQHF.

This clonotype was detected a few times. The V and J genes are TRBV5-1 and TRBJ2-1, with TRBD2 matching over 8 bases. Trimming took 0 bases from V and 7 from J; bases not matched to a gene: 9. This CDR3 comprises 16 residues. In germline, CDR1 is SGHRS, CDR2 YFSETQ. CDR3 bases: TGCGCCAGCAGCTTGGGGAGAGCGGGAGCTAGGAATGAGCAGTTCTTC. It translates to CASSLGRAGARNEQFF.

This clonotype has a handful of counts. Just one base apart from a much larger clone, this may be a read error. The chain uses TRBV5-1 and TRBJ1-2, with D tentatively TRBD1 (5 bases). CDR1 is SGHRS, CDR2 YFSETQ, per germline. The CDR3 is 13 residues long. V lost 4 bases to trimming and J lost 3 bases, with 10 bases between them. CDR3 sequence (DNA): TGCGCCAGCAGCGTGACAGCTGACTATGGCTACACCTTC. It yields the protein CASSVTADYGYTF.

V usage is TRBV29-1 and J usage is TRBJ1-1; 8 bases map to TRBD1. With V trimmed by 6 bases and J by 6 bases, 6 bases remained unmatched. The germline CDR1 and CDR2 sequences are SQVTM and ANQGSEA. The CDR3 has 12 residues. Here the CDR3 reads CSVADRGAEAFF. The CDR3 DNA sequence: TGCAGCGTCGCAGACAGGGGCGCTGAAGCTTTCTTT.

The J gene is TRBJ1-1, the V gene TRBV12-3 or TRBV12-4; 9 nucleotides match TRBD1. With V trimmed by 6 bases and J by 0 bases, 5 bases remained unmatched. The CDR3 sequence is 15 residues long. CDR3 protein: CASRVQGAMNTEAFF. DNA for the CDR3: TGTGCCAGCAGGGTACAGGGGGCGATGAACACTGAAGCTTTCTTT.

This clonotype showed up just once. This may arise from a read error, as a much more abundant clone is one base away. DNA of the CDR3: TGTGCCTTAGTCTACAATGAGCAGTTCTTC. Translation gives CALVYNEQFF. The rearrangement uses TRBV6-5 and TRBJ2-1; D gene uncertain. V was cut by 11 bases and J by 3 bases, with 5 bases left in between. Germline CDR1 is MNHEY and CDR2 is SVGAGI. The CDR3 contains 10 residues.

This clonotype was observed a few times. The chain uses TRBV7-2 and TRBJ2-7, with 10 bases lining up with TRBD2. CDR3 length: 14 amino acids. The ends lost 4 bases at V and 5 bases at J; junction bases unmatched: 5. In germline, CDR1 is SGHTA, CDR2 FQGNSA. The CDR3 here is CASSSAGGSHEQYF. The CDR3 DNA reads as TGTGCCAGCAGCTCAGCGGGGGGGTCCCACGAGCAGTACTTC.

About this clonotype: A much larger clone lies a single base off, so this may be a read error. The V and J genes are TRBV7-2 and TRBJ2-1, with TRBD2 matching 10 bases. Germline loops: CDR1 SGHTA, CDR2 FQGNSA. The CDR3 extends over 15 amino acids. The V and J ends lost 3 bases and 7 bases, in that order; junction bases with no gene match: 6. As DNA, the CDR3 is TGTACCAGCAGCTTCCAGACTAGCGGGTCAAATGAGCAGTTCTTC. Its protein product is CTSSFQTSGSNEQFF. The full variable domain, rest sourced from reference TRBV7-2 and TRBJ2-1, is GAGVSQSPSNKVTEKGKDVELRCDPISGHTALYWYRQSLGQGLEFLIYFQGNSAPDKSGLPSDRFSAERTGGSVSTLTIQRTQQEDSAVYLCTSSFQTSGSNEQFFGPGTRLTVL.

This clonotype has a handful of counts. V gene TRBV20-1 combines with J gene TRBJ2-3; D gene ambiguous. CDR1 and CDR2 (germline): DFQATT, SNEGSKA (reference sequence). CDR3 length equals 15 residues. V shed 0 bases and J shed 0 bases, with 10 bases lying between them. CDR3 DNA: TGCAGTGCTAGAGATGCAGCGAGGAGCACAGATACGCAGTATTTT. Encoded protein: CSARDAARSTDTQYF.

This chain joins TRBV20-1 and TRBJ2-5, with TRBD2 matching over 8 bases. Judging by the DNA end, TRBJ2-7 fits better; the J call may be wrong. Germline V CDR1 and CDR2: DFQATT, SNEGSKA (reference sequence). The CDR3 length is 15 residues. Here the CDR3 DNA reads TGCAGTGCTAGAGATGAGCGGGGGCTTAGCTACGAGCAGTACTTC. Amino acids: CSARDERGLSYEQYF.